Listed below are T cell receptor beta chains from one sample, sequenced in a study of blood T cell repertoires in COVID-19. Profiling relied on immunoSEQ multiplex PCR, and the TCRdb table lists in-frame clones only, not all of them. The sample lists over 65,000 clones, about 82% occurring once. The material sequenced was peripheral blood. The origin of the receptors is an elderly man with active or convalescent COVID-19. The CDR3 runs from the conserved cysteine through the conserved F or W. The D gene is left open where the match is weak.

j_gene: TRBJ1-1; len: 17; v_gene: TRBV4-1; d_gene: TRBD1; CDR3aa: CASSQDNRDRGGVEAFF; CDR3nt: TGCGCCAGCAGCCAAGACAACCGGGACAGGGGGGGCGTAGAAGCTTTCTTT
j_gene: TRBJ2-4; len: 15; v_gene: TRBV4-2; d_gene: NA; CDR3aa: CASSQRTPGGYIQYF; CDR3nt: TGTGCCAGCAGCCAACGGACCCCAGGAGGGTACATTCAGTACTTC
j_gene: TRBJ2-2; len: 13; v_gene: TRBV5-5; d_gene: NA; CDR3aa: CASSLLFTGELFF; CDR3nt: TGTGCCAGCAGCTTGCTATTCACCGGGGAGCTGTTTTTT
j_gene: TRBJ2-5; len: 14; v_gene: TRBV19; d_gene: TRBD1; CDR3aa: CASTTTGSEETQYF; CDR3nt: TGTGCCAGTACTACGACAGGGTCCGAAGAGACCCAGTACTTC
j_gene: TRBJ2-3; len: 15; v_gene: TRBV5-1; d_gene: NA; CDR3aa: CASSTGSRDTDTQYF; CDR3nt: TGCGCCAGCAGCACCGGGAGTCGTGACACAGATACGCAGTATTTT
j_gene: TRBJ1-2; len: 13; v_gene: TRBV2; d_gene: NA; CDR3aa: CASRANRENGYTF; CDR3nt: TGTGCCAGCAGGGCCAACCGGGAAAATGGCTACACCTTC
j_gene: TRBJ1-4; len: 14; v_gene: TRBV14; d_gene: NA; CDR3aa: CASSRGGTNEKLFF; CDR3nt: TGTGCCAGCAGCCGGGGCGGAACTAATGAAAAACTGTTTTTT
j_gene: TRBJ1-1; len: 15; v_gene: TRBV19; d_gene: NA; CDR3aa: CASSISIASAGEAFF; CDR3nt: TGTGCCAGTAGTATTTCAATAGCGTCAGCAGGTGAAGCTTTCTTT
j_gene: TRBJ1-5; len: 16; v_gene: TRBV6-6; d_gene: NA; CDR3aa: CASSSFGNSQNQPQHF; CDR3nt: TGTGCCAGCAGCTCCTTCGGGAACAGCCAAAATCAGCCCCAGCATTTT
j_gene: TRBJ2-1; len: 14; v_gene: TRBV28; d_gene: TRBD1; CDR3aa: CASSENRGYNEQFF; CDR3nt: TGTGCCAGCAGTGAAAACAGGGGTTACAATGAGCAGTTCTTC